There are many counts of the clone carrying this T cell receptor (beta chain). The sample is drawn from a study of tumor and adjacent non-tumor tissue in lung cancer. Three rounds of nested PCR, following a modified ARM-PCR protocol, produced the TCRbeta library. Each CDR3 protein is one row after TCRdb ran MiXCR on the multiplex PCR reads. The repertoire has some 97,000 distinct CDR3 sequences, roughly two thirds of them found once; the top ten carry roughly 19%. The template was RNA from unsorted bulk tissue. The normal lung tissue was taken more than 3 cm from the tumor edge. The V gene's germline CDR1 is MDHEN and CDR2 SYDVKM. V was trimmed by 6 bases and J by 5 bases, leaving 17 bases between them. The CDR3 sequence is 14 residues long.

This sequence joins TRBV28 and TRBJ2-7; D might be TRBD1 (6 bases). The TCR comes from a man aged 30-40 years with non-small cell lung cancer. Sequencing input: distant non-tumor lung tissue. This CDR3 is CASSQPDRRDEQYF. The CDR3 DNA follows: TGTGCCAGCAGCCAACCCGACAGGCGCGACGAGCAGTACTTC.